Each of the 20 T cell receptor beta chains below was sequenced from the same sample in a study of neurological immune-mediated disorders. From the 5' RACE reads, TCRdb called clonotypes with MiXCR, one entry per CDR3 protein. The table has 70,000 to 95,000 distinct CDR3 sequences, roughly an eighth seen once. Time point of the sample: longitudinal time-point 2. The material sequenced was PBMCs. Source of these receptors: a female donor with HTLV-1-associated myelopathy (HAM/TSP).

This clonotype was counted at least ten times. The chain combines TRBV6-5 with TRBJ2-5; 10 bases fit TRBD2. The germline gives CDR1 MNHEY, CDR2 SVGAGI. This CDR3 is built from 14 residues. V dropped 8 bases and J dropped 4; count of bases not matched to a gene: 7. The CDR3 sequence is CASRPSGGSETQYF. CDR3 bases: TGTGCCAGCCGGCCTAGCGGGGGTTCAGAGACCCAGTACTTC.

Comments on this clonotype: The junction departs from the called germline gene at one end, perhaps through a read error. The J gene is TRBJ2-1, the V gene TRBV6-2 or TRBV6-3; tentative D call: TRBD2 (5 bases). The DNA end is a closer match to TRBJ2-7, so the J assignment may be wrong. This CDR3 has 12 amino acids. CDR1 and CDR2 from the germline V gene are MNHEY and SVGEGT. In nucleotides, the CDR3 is TGTGCCAACAGTGACTCCTGGACTGAGCAGTACTTC. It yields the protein CANSDSWTEQYF.

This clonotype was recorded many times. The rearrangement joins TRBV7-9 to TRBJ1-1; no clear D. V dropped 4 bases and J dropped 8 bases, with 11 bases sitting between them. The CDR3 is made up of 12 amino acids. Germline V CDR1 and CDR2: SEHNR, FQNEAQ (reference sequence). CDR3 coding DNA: TGTGCCAGCAGCTCCCGGGTAAGGGAAGCTTTCTTT. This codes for CASSSRVREAFF.

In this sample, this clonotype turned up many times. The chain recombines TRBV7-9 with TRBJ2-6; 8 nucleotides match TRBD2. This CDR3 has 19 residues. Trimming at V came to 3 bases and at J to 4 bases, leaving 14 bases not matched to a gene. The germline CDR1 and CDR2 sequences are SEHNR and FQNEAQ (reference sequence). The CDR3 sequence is CASSFTGGGKSSGANVLTF. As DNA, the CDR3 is TGTGCCAGCAGCTTTACGGGGGGGGGAAAATCCTCCGGGGCCAACGTCCTGACTTTC.

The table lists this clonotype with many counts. The chain's CDR3 is CASRAMRAGASEQYF. DNA of the CDR3: TGTGCCAGCAGGGCTATGAGAGCGGGGGCAAGCGAGCAGTACTTC. The chain couples TRBV12-3 or TRBV12-4 to TRBJ2-7; TRBD2 agrees at 8 bases. The ends lost 6 bases at V and 6 bases at J; junction bases unmatched: 13. The CDR3 consists of 15 residues.

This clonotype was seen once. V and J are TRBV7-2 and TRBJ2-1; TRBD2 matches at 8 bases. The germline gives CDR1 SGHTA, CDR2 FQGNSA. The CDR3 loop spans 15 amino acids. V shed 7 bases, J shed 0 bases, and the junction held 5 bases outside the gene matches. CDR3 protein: CASNSGGSSYNEQFF. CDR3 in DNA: TGTGCCAGCAACTCGGGGGGGAGCTCCTACAATGAGCAGTTCTTC.

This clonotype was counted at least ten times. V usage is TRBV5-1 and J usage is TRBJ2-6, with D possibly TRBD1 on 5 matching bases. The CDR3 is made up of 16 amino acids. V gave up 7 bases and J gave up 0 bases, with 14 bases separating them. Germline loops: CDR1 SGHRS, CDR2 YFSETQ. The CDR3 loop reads CASSGFQFSGANVLTF. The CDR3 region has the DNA TGCGCCAGCTCAGGGTTTCAATTCTCTGGGGCCAACGTCCTGACTTTC.

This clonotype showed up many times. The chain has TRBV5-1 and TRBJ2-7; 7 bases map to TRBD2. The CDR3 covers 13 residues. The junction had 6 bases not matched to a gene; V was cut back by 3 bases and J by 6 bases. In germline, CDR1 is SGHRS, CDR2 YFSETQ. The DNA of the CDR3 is TGCGCCAGCAGCTCCCGGGAGGAAGGCGAGCAGTACTTC. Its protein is CASSSREEGEQYF. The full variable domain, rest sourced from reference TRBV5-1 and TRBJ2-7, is KAGVTQTPRYLIKTRGQQVTLSCSPISGHRSVSWYQQTPGQGLQFLFEYFSETQRNKGNFPGRFSGRQFSNSRSEMNVSTLELGDSALYLCASSSREEGEQYFGPGTRLTVT.

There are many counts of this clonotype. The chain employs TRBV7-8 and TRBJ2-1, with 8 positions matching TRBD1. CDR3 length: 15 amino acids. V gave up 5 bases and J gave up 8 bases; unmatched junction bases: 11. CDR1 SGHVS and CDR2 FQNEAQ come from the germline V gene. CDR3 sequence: CASSTQGGHHHEQFF. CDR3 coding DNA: TGTGCCAGCAGCACACAGGGGGGACATCATCATGAGCAGTTCTTC.

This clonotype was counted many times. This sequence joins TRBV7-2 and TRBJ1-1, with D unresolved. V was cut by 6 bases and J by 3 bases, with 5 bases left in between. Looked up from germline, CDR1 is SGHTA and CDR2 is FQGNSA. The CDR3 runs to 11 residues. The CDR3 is CASRSDTEAFF. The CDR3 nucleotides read TGTGCCAGCAGATCTGACACTGAAGCTTTCTTT.

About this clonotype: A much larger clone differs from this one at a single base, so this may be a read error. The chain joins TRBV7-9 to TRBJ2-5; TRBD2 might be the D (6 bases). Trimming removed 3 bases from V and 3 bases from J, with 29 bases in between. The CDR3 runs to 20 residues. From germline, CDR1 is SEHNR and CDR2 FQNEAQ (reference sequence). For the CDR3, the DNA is TGTGCCAGCAGCTTTAACCCCCTAGCGAGGGGAGGACCCTACAAAGAGACCCAGTACTTC. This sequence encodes CASSFNPLARGGPYKETQYF.

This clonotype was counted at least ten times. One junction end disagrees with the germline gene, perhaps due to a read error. The CDR3 region is CATSRESGTEAFF. The CDR3 DNA is TGTGCTACCAGCAGAGAATCAGGGACTGAAGCTTTCTTT. The chain is built from TRBV15 and TRBJ1-1, with TRBD1 as a possible D gene (5 bases). Germline-derived CDR1 and CDR2 are LNHNV and YYDKDF (reference sequence). CDR3 length: 13 amino acids.

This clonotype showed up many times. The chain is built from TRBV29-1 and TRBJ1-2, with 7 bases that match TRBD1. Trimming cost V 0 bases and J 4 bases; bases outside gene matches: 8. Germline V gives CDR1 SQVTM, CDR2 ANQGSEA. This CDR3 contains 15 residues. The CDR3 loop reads CSVEDPRGQFYGYTF. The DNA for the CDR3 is TGCAGCGTTGAAGACCCCCGGGGACAGTTCTATGGCTACACCTTC.

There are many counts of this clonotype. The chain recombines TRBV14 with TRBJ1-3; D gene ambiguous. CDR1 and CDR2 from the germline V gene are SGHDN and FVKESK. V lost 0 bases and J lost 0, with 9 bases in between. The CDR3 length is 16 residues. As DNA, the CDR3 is TGTGCCAGCAGCCAAGATAGACAAACCTCTGGAAACACCATATATTTT. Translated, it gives CASSQDRQTSGNTIYF.

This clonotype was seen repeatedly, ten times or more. The CDR3 reads CASSQGTGDKEYF. The CDR3 nucleotides are TGTGCCAGCAGCCAAGGGACAGGGGATAAGGAGTACTTC. This rearrangement joins TRBV6-1 to TRBJ2-4, with 10 positions matching TRBD1. The ends lost 6 bases at V and 14 bases at J; junction bases unmatched: 10. This CDR3 has 13 residues. Germline CDR1 and CDR2: MNHNS and SASEGT.

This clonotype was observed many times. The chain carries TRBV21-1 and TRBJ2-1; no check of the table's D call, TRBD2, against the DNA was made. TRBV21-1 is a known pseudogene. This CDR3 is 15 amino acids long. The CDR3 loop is CASSSGFSSYNEQFF. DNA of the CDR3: TGTGCCAGCAGCAGCGGGTTTAGCTCCTACAATGAGCAGTTCTTC.

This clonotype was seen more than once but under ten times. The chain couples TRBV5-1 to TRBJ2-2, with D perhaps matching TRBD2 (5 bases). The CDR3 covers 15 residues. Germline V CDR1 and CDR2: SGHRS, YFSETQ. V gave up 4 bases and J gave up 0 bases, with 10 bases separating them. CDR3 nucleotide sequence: TGCGCCAGCAGCCCCACGGGGTCGAACACCGGGGAGCTGTTTTTT. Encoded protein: CASSPTGSNTGELFF.

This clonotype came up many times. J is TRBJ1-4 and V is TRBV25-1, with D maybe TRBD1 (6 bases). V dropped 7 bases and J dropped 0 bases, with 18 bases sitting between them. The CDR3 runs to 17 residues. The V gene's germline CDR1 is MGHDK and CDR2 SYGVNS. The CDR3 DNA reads TGTGCCAGCACCCCCGGTGGCAGGGGCGCAACTAATGAAAAACTGTTTTTT. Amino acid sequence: CASTPGGRGATNEKLFF.

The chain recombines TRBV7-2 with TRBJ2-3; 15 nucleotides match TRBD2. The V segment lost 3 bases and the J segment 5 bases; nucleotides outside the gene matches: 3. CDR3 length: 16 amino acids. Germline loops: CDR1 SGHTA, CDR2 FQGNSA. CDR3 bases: TGTGCCAGCAGCTTGGGACTAGCGGGGGGCGGAGATACGCAGTATTTT. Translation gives CASSLGLAGGGDTQYF.

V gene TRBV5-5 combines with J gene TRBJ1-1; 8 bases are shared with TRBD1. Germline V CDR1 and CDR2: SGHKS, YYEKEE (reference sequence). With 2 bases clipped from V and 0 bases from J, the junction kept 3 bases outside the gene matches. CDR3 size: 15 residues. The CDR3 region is CASSFAGGLNTEAFF. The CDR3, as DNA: TGTGCCAGCAGCTTCGCAGGGGGCCTGAACACTGAAGCTTTCTTT.